The clone carrying this TCR beta chain came up a few times. The sample is drawn from a study of blood T cell repertoires in COVID-19. The CDR3 consists of 14 residues. Trimming removed 4 bases from V and 2 bases from J, with 9 bases in between. The V gene's germline CDR1 is LGHDT and CDR2 YNNKEL (reference sequence). Measured with immunoSEQ multiplex PCR; TCRdb has only the in-frame clones, and not every one. The sample lists 29,000 or so clones, around four fifths occurring once. The chain links TRBV3-1 (or the pseudogene TRBV3-2) to TRBJ1-5; possibly TRBD1 for D (6 bases). What was sequenced was peripheral blood. This sequence was found in a woman in her 70s with active or convalescent COVID-19. CDR3: CASSPNRGNQPQHF. The CDR3 DNA reads TGTGCCAGCAGCCCCAACAGGGGCAATCAGCCCCAGCATTTT.